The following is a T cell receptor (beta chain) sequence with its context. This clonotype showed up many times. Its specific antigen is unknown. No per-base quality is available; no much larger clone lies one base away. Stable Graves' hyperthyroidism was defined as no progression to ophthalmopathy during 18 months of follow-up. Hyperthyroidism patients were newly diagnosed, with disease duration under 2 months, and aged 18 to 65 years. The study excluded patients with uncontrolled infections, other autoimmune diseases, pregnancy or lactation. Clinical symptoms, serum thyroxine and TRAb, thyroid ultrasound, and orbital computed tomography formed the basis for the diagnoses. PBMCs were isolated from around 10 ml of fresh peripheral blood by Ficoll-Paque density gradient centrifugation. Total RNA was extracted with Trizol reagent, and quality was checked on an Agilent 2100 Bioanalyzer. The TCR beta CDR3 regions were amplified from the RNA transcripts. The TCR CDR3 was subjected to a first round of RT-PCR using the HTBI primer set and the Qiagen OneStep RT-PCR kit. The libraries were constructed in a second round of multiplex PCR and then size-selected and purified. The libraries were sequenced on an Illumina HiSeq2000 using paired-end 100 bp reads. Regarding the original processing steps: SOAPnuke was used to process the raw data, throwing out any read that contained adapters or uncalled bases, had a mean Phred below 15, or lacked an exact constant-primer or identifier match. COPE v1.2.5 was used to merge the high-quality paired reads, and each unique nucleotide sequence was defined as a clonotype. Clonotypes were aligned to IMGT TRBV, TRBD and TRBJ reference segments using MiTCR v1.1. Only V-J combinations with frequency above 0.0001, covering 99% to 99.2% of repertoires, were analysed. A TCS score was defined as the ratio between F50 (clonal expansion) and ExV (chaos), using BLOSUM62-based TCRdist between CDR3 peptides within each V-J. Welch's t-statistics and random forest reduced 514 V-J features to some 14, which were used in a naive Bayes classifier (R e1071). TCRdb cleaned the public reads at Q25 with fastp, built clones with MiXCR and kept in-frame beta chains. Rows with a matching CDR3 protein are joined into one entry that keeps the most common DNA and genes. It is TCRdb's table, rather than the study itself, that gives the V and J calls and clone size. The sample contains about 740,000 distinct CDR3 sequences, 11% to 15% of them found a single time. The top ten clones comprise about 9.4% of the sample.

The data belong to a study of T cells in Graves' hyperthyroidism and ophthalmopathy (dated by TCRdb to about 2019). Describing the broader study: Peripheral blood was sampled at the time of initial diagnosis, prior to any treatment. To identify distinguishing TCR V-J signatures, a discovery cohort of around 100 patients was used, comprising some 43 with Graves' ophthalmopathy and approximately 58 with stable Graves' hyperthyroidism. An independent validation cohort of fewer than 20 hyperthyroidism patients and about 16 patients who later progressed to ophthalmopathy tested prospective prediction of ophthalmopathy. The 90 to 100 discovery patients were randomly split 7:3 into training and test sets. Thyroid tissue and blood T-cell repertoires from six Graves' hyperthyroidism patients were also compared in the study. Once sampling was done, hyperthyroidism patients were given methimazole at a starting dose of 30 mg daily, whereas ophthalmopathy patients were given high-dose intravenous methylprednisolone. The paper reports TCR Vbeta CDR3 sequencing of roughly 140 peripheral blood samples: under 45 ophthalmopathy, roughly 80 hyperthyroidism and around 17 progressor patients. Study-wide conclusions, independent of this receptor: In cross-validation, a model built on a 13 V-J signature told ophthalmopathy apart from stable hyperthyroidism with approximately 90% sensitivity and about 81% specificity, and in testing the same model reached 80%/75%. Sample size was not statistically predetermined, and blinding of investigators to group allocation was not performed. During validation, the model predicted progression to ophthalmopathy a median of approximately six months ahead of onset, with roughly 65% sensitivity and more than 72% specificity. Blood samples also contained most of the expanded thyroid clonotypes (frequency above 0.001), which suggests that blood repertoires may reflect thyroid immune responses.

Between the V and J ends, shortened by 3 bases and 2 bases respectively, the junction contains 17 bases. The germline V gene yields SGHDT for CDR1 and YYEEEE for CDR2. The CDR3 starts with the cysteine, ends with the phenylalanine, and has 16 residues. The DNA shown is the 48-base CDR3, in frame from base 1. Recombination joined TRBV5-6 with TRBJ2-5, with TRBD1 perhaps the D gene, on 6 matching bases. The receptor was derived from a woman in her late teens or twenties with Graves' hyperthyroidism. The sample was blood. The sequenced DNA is TGTGCCAGCAGCTCAGAGGACAGCTCGCAACAAGAGACCCAGTACTTC. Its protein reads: CASSSEDSSQQETQYF.